One sample yielded the 7 T cell receptor beta chains listed below, sequenced in a study of cytomegalovirus exposure and HLA in healthy donors (dated 2017 in TCRdb). The library was produced with the immunoSEQ multiplex PCR assay. A mixture of 60 forward primers for TCR Vbeta segments and 13 reverse primers for TCR Jbeta segments was used in the multiplex PCR. Not all clones reach the TCRdb copy of this immuneACCESS table, which keeps in-frame sequences only. Checked studies attribute under half of the gap to unresolved V genes and leave the rest unexplained. For this sample the table gives around 150,000 clones, of which approximately 62% were detected only once. In total, the top ten clones hold under 2% of the sample. The sequenced sample was PBMCs. The receptors were gathered from a human donor in good health.

V is TRBV14 and J is TRBJ2-2; 10 bases line up with TRBD2. The junction had 4 bases not matched to a gene; V was cut back by 1 base and J by 8 bases. Germline CDR1 is SGHDN and CDR2 is FVKESK. CDR3 size: 15 residues. Written as DNA, the CDR3 is TGTGCCAGCAGCCAAGTAGCGGGAGGTGCGGGGGAGCTGTTTTTT. Amino acid sequence: CASSQVAGGAGELFF.

In its sample, this clone was seen a few times. The V call is TRBV11-2, the J call TRBJ2-7; 8 nucleotides line up with TRBD2. Looked up from germline, CDR1 is SGHAT and CDR2 is FQNNGV. V lost 3 bases and J lost 5; bases outside the gene matches: 18. This CDR3 is 18 amino acids long. Written as DNA, the CDR3 is TGTGCCAGCAGCTTCGAGTATGGGGCGAGCGGGAGAATCCACGAGCAGTACTTC. Translation gives CASSFEYGASGRIHEQYF.

This clone was detected only a few times. V usage is TRBV21-1 and J usage is TRBJ2-7; TRBD2, as called in the table, went unchecked against the DNA. TRBV21-1 is assigned pseudogene status. The CDR3 covers 16 residues. The CDR3 reads CASSTKPGTRLYEQYF. CDR3 nucleotide sequence: TGTGCCAGCAGCACCAAACCCGGGACTAGGCTCTACGAGCAGTACTTC.

The genes are TRBV1 and TRBJ2-1; the table assigns TRBD1, which was not confirmed against the DNA. TRBV1 is given as a pseudogene. The CDR3 spans 20 residues. CDR3 DNA: TGCACCAGCAGCCAAACGGCAGGGCGGAGCCCACCAACCAACTACAATGAGCAGTTCTTC. This gives the protein CTSSQTAGRSPPTNYNEQFF.

In this sample, this clone turned up a few times. V gene TRBV18 combines with J gene TRBJ1-3, with TRBD1 identical over 7 bases. The germline gives CDR1 KGHSH, CDR2 LQKENI. CDR3 length equals 17 residues. V was pared by 2 bases and J by 0 bases, with 7 bases of the junction left unmatched. The chain's CDR3 is CASSPSTGALSGNTIYF. Here the CDR3 DNA reads TGTGCCAGCTCACCATCAACAGGGGCCCTCTCTGGAAACACCATATATTTT.

V gene TRBV18 combines with J gene TRBJ1-4; 7 bases line up with TRBD1. J was trimmed by 1 base and V by 5 bases; bases with no gene match: 4. From germline, CDR1 is KGHSH and CDR2 LQKENI. The CDR3 has 15 amino acids. The CDR3 here is CASSADRLTNEKLFF. The CDR3 DNA reads TGTGCCAGCTCAGCGGACAGGCTAACTAATGAAAAACTGTTTTTT.

This rearrangement joins TRBV5-4 to TRBJ2-5, with TRBD2 matching 12 bases. Unmatched junction bases numbered 8, after V lost 4 bases and J lost 4 bases. Germline V gene data show CDR1 as SGHNT and CDR2 as YYREEE (reference sequence). The CDR3 is made up of 16 amino acids. CDR3 DNA: TGTGCCAGCAGCCCCGTGGCTAGCGGGAGGGTAGAGACCCAGTACTTC. Its protein product is CASSPVASGRVETQYF.